This T cell receptor beta chain came from a study of cytomegalovirus exposure and HLA in healthy donors. Researchers ran the PCR with 60 Vbeta and 13 Jbeta primers. Assay: immunoSEQ multiplex PCR; the TCRdb copy retains only in-frame clones and omits some. The table records roughly 98,000 clones, about 80% of them present only once. Germline CDR1 and CDR2: MNHEY and SVGAGI. The CDR3 has 14 amino acids. J gave up 2 bases and V 5 bases, and 4 bases lay outside the gene matches. This sequence joins TRBV6-5 and TRBJ2-7, with 9 bases that match TRBD1. The source is a man aged 35 to 55 in good health and CMV-seronegative. The sample was PBMCs. The CDR3 nucleotides read TGTGCCAGCAGTCCGGGACAGGGAACCTACGAGCAGTACTTC. As protein: CASSPGQGTYEQYF.